This T cell receptor beta chain was recovered during a study of post-analysis software for immune sequencing data. Study conclusions and caveats: Relative to controls, patients had roughly five TRBV segments at higher frequency, with TRBV5-6, TRBV5-1 and TRBV20-1 among these.

About this clonotype: What it binds is not known.

The library was made from cDNA and included unique molecular identifiers. TCRdb processed the PCR reads anew with MiXCR; each CDR3 protein has one entry. In the table there are about 620,000 distinct CDR3 sequences, about 40% of which are singletons. V dropped 6 bases and J dropped 5; count of bases not matched to a gene: 8. The CDR3 covers 14 residues. This sequence originates from a girl aged 5 to 17 with multiple sclerosis. Sequenced: blood. The V call is TRBV12-3 or TRBV12-4, the J call TRBJ1-2, with 8 positions matching TRBD1. The CDR3 is CASSRRTGTYGYTF. The CDR3 DNA reads as TGTGCCAGCAGCCGGAGGACAGGGACTTATGGCTACACCTTC.